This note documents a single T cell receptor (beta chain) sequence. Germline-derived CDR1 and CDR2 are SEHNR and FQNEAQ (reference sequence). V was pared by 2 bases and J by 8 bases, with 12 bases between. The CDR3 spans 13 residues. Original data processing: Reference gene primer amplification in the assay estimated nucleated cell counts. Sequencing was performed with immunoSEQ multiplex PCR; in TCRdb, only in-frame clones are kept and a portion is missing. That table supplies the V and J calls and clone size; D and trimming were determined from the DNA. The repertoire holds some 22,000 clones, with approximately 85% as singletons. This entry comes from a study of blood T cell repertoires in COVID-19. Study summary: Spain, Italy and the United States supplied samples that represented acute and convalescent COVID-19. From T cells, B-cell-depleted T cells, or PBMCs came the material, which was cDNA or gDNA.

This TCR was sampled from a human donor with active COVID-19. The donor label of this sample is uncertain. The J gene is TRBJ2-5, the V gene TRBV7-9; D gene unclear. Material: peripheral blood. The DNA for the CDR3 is TGTGCCAGCAGCTTACTACGCGCCGAAACCCAGTACTTC. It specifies CASSLLRAETQYF.